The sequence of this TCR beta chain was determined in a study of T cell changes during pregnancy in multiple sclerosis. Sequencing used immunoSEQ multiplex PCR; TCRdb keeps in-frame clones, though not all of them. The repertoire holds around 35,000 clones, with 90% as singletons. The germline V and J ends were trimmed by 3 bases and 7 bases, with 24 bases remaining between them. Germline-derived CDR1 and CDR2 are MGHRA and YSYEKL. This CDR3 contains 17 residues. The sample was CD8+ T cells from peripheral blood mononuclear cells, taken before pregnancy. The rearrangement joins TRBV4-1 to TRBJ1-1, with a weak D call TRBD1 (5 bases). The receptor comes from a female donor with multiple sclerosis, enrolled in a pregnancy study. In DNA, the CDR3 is TGCGCCAGCAGCCACCCCGGGAGTGGGGGGAATGTTGGTGAAGCTTTCTTT. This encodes CASSHPGSGGNVGEAFF.